This TCR beta chain was sequenced during a study of shared clonotypes between healthy human individuals (dated by TCRdb to 2020 to 2021). In the study overall: The cohort included a few men and a couple of women between 18 and 49 years of age. For each donor, CD4 naive and CD4 memory were each given three plates, CD8 naive was given two plates, and CD8 memory was given one plate. To estimate repertoire size and how much clonotypes are shared between individuals, the study performed deep sequencing of blood TCR repertoires from five healthy adults. Libraries were prepared and TCR repertoires were sequenced by different laboratories using diverse techniques, in order to increase sequencing depth and limit assay-specific biases. Each donor's leukapheresis produced roughly between roughly 0.94 and 9.5 billion PBMCs.

Broad study findings and their caveats: Sampling was restricted to blood, and TCR repertoires in tissue are likely to differ from TCR repertoires in blood. Sharing across several donors was observed for 4.5% to 6.5% of naive CD4, less than 4% of naive CD8, roughly 2.3% of memory CD4, and around 0.42% of memory CD8 clonotypes. Incomplete sequencing was indicated by rarefaction of sorted-subset datasets, despite the large sequencing depth. Estimated clonotype richness was generally larger for naive than for memory subsets. Pairwise subsampling led to the expectation that sequencing depth would affect the degree of clonotype sharing among donors. Because the study included a small number of donors, the genetic and exposure-history diversity represented was limited. Clonotypes shared by all four sorted-subset donors showed higher generation probabilities than non-shared clonotypes.

The donors were healthy, HIV-negative adults with no recently reported acute infections or vaccinations. Every donor was a Caucasian adult residing in Nashville, Tennessee, USA. CD4+ T cells were enriched through magnetic negative selection, after which naive cells were positively selected on CD45RA and the remaining negative fraction served as the memory subset. After blood collection by leukapheresis, PBMCs were isolated using Ficoll-Histopaque density gradient centrifugation and then cryopreserved in the vapor phase of liquid nitrogen. Analytical flow cytometry was used to check the purity and quantity of every magnetically sorted T cell population. Each sorted fraction had its genomic DNA isolated and then quantified by UV absorbance on a Nanodrop 2000c. This clone was detected once. Which antigen it targets is not known. No qualities accompany the bases; no much larger clone lies one base away. Other nucleotide sequences in the sample specify the same CDR3.

From the cysteine up to the phenylalanine, the CDR3 has a length of 13 residues. The CDR3 DNA has 39 bases and is translated from base 1. Cut back by 1 base and 5 bases, the V and J ends lie 8 bases apart. As encoded in the germline V gene, CDR1 is SGHAT while CDR2 is FQNNGV. TCR CDR3 regions were amplified from genomic DNA by multiplex PCR using the deep immunoSEQ assay. For each cell subset, the extracted genomic DNA was distributed evenly across all wells of several immunoSEQ 96-well plates, and each plate served as one replicate. Each replicate PCR for sorted subsets received about 200 ng genomic DNA, equal to 28,000 or so T cell genomes. Purified libraries were measured with a Qubit 3.0 fluorometer, size-checked on a Bioanalyzer 2100, and measured again with the KAPA Library Quantification kit. Every immunoSEQ 96-well plate was sequenced on a separate single-read 150-cycle Illumina NextSeq 550 flow cell. The authors' analysis ran thus. Because the immunoSEQ output included only junctional sequences and no quality scores, the filtering could not be the same as the filtering used for full-length reads. Sequences were annotated with PyIR, a Python wrapper for IgBLAST v1.9, using IMGT germline references to assign V/J genes and CDR3. Reads with weak V/J assignments (E-value above 1e-6), missing CDR3, stop codons, out-of-frame junctions, or ambiguous translated residues were removed. V3J clonotypes were defined as sequences sharing the same inferred V gene, J gene, and CDR3 amino acid sequence. Percentage overlap between repertoires was calculated by dividing the number of shared unique clonotypes by the size of the smaller repertoire. Richness of each repertoire was evaluated using RTK rarefaction, the Chao1 estimator, and Recon v2.1 estimates of unobserved clonotypes. OLGA was used to compute generation probabilities for all TCRbeta clonotypes that the gDNA method yielded from several donors. As stored in TCRdb, this immuneACCESS dataset retains in-frame rearrangements with V and J assigned. A fraction of the clones does not appear; measured against another copy, unresolved V genes explain less than half of the discrepancy, and the remainder lacks a known reason. For V, J and clone size, that table is used; D and trimming come from the DNA. Present in this sample are some 630,000 clones, about 78% of which were seen just once. Less than 2% of the sample goes to the ten largest clones.

The material sequenced was memory CD4+ T cells sorted from blood. The meaning of the sample's cell subset or site label: CD45RA-negative fraction. The sequence came from a woman aged 25 to 39 in good health. The chain links TRBV11-2 with TRBJ2-5; the D gene is perhaps TRBD2, from 5 matching bases. The CDR3 sequence is CASSLGTGETQYF. The nucleotide sequence is TGTGCCAGCAGCTTAGGAACGGGGGAGACCCAGTACTTC.